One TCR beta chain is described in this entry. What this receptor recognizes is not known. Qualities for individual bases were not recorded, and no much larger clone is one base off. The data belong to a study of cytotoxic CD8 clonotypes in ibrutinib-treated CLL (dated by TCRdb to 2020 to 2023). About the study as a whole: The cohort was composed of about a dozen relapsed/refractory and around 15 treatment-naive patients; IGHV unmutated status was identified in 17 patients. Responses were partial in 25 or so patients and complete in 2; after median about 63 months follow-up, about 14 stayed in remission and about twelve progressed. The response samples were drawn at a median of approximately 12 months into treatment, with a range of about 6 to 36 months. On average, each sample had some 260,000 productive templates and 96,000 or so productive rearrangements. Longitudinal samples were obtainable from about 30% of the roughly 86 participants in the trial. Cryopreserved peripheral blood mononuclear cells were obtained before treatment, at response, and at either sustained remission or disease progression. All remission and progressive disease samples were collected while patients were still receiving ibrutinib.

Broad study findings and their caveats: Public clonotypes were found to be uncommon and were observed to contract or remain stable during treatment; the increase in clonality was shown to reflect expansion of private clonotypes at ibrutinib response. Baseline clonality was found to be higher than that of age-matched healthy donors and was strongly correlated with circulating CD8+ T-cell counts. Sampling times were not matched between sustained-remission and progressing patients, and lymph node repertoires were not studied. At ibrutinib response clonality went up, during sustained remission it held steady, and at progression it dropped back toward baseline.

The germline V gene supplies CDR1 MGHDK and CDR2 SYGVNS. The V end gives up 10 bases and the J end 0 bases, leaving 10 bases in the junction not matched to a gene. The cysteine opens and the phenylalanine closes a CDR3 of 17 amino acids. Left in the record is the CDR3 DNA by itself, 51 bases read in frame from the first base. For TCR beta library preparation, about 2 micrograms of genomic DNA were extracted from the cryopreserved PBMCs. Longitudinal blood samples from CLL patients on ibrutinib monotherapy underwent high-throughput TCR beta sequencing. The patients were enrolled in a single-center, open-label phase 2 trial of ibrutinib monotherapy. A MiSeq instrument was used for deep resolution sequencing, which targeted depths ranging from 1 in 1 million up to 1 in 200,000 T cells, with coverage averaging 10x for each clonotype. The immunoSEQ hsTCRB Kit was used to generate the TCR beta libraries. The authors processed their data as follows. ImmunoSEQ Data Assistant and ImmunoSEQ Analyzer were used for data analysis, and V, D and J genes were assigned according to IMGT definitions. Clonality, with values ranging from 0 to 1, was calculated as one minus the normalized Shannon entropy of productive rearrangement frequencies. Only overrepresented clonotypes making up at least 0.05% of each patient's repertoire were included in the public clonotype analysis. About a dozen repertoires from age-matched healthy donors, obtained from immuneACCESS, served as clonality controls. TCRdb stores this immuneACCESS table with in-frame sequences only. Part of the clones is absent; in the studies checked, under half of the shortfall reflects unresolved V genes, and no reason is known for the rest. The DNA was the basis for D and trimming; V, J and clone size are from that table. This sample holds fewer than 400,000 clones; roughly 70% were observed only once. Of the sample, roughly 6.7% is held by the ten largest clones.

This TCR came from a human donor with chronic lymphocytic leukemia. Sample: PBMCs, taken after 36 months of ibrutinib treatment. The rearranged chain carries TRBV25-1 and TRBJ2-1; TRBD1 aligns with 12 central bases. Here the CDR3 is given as CATTGTGGYSSYNEQFF. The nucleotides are TGTGCCACCACTGGGACAGGGGGCTACAGCTCCTACAATGAGCAGTTCTTC.